This is a list of T cell receptor beta chains from one sample in a study of blood T cell repertoires in COVID-19. The assay was immunoSEQ multiplex PCR, and TCRdb's table has in-frame clones only and misses some. This sample has approximately 12,000 clones, with approximately 80% found just once. Material: peripheral blood. The source of these receptors is a woman aged 60-75 years with acute or convalescent COVID-19. Each CDR3 is given with its conserved first and last residue. A D gene is named only where the DNA matches it firmly. The size of a clone is reported for some rows only, either as once, few or many, or as a class for expanded clones.

j_gene	v_gene	abundance	d_gene	CDR3aa	CDR3nt
TRBJ1-2	TRBV4-2	-	-	CASSYSGGVIGYTF	TGTGCCAGCAGCTACAGCGGGGGCGTGATTGGCTACACCTTC
TRBJ2-1	TRBV6-1	-	-	CASSVTEGPLNNEQFF	TGTGCCAGCAGTGTAACTGAGGGCCCATTAAACAATGAGCAGTTCTTC
TRBJ2-7	TRBV3-1/TRBV3-2	-	TRBD1	CASSTPGTGVEQYF	TGTGCCAGCAGCACTCCCGGGACAGGGGTCGAGCAGTACTTC
TRBJ1-5	TRBV19	few	-	CASSPAVRPQHF	TGTGCCAGTAGCCCCGCGGTTCGGCCCCAGCATTTT
TRBJ2-2	TRBV7-9	once	-	CASSLVGGTPNTGELFF	TGTGCCAGCAGCTTAGTAGGAGGGACTCCGAACACCGGGGAGCTGTTTTTT
TRBJ1-2	TRBV18	-	-	CASSRDFQGNYGYTF	TGTGCCAGCTCCAGAGACTTTCAGGGAAACTATGGCTACACCTTC
TRBJ1-1	TRBV6-6	-	-	CASSYSELNTEAFF	TGTGCCAGCAGTTACTCGGAGTTGAACACTGAAGCTTTCTTT
TRBJ1-2	TRBV9	few	TRBD1	CASSDGQGSGYTF	TGTGCCAGCAGCGATGGACAGGGCAGTGGCTACACCTTC
TRBJ2-1	TRBV5-4	-	-	CASSLEGSGRYNEQFF	TGTGCCAGCAGCTTGGAGGGGTCAGGGAGGTACAATGAGCAGTTCTTC
TRBJ1-1	TRBV4-1	-	TRBD1	CASSRGTGDNTEAFF	TGCGCCAGCAGCCGTGGGACAGGCGATAACACTGAAGCTTTCTTT
TRBJ1-1	TRBV12-5	-	TRBD1	CASGAGTGVFGTEAFF	TGTGCTAGTGGTGCCGGGACAGGGGTATTTGGCACTGAAGCTTTCTTT
TRBJ1-5	TRBV12-3/TRBV12-4	once	-	CASSFNSNQPQHF	TGTGCCAGCAGTTTCAACAGTAATCAGCCCCAGCATTTT
TRBJ1-6	TRBV2	few	TRBD1	CASSVMRDRYNSPLHF	TGTGCCAGCAGTGTAATGAGGGACAGGTATAATTCACCCCTCCACTTT
TRBJ2-1	TRBV4-2	-	TRBD2	CASSQGSGGAGNEQFF	TGTGCCAGCAGCCAAGGTAGCGGGGGGGCTGGTAATGAGCAGTTCTTC
TRBJ2-3	TRBV25-1	-	-	CASSAGGSSTDTQYF	TGTGCCAGCAGTGCAGGGGGGTCTAGCACAGATACGCAGTATTTT
TRBJ2-1	TRBV5-1	-	TRBD2	CASSLELAGGFNEQFF	TGCGCCAGCAGCTTGGAATTAGCGGGGGGGTTCAATGAGCAGTTCTTC
TRBJ2-5	TRBV20-1	once	TRBD1	CSAEGQKTQYF	TGCAGTGCTGAGGGACAGAAGACCCAGTACTTC
TRBJ2-1	TRBV7-9	-	TRBD2	CASRHESGAGNEQFF	TGTGCCAGCAGACACGAAAGCGGGGCGGGGAATGAGCAGTTCTTC
TRBJ2-1	TRBV9	-	-	CASSGGSSYNEQFF	TGTGCCAGCAGCGGAGGTAGCTCCTACAATGAGCAGTTCTTC
TRBJ2-5	TRBV27	-	TRBD2	CASSTPGLAGTETQYF	TGTGCCAGCAGTACCCCGGGACTAGCGGGGACAGAGACCCAGTACTTC
TRBJ2-7	TRBV7-8	-	-	CASSLWAGETYEQYF	TGTGCCAGCAGCCTCTGGGCGGGCGAAACCTACGAGCAGTACTTC
TRBJ1-5	TRBV21-1	-	-	CASSSRDRDNQPQHF	TGTGCCAGCAGCTCCAGAGACAGGGACAATCAGCCCCAGCATTTT
TRBJ1-5	TRBV2	-	-	CASSETAYSNQPQHF	TGTGCCAGCAGCGAGACAGCGTATAGCAATCAGCCCCAGCATTTT
TRBJ1-1	TRBV10-3	-	-	CATHRAGGTEAFF	TGTGCCACGCACAGGGCGGGGGGGACTGAAGCTTTCTTT
TRBJ2-1	TRBV7-8	-	-	CASGTGLGVEQFF	TGTGCCAGCGGAACGGGGTTGGGCGTTGAGCAGTTCTTC